The rows below give T cell receptor beta chains drawn from one sample of a study of cytomegalovirus exposure and HLA in healthy donors. Some clones are missing from TCRdb's copy, which holds only in-frame ones; the method was immunoSEQ multiplex PCR. The sample includes roughly 90,000 clones, about 81% of them seen just once. Sequenced: PBMCs. These receptors came from a man between 18 and 35 years old in good health and CMV-seronegative. Both conserved end residues are part of each CDR3. A D gene is named only where the DNA matches it firmly.

d_call cdr3_length v_call cdr3_aa
NA 15 TRBV5-1 CASSLSGNSYNEQFF
TRBD2 16 TRBV5-4 CASSLLTSAARDEQFF
TRBD1 15 TRBV28 CASSTRGQRQETQYF
NA 16 TRBV5-6 CASSLARLGRPYEQYF
TRBD1 13 TRBV28 CASSLGTGYGYTF
TRBD1 15 TRBV19 CASSPPGQMGTEAFF
TRBD2 15 TRBV7-3 CASSTWGGSYNEQFF
TRBD1 15 TRBV19 CASSRFRGQDTEAFF
TRBD1 13 TRBV27 CASSLPGGYGYTF
NA 18 TRBV9 CASSVPIVGALGNSPLHF
NA 16 TRBV6-5 CASSYTEPGQIYEQYF
TRBD1 14 TRBV30 CAWSGTGGRTEAFF
TRBD1 16 TRBV30 CAHPHGTGVFTGELFF
TRBD1 14 TRBV6-5 CASRLGQLNTEAFF
NA 12 TRBV7-9 CASSPRQNEQFF